The 18 T cell receptor beta chains below all came from one sample that was sequenced in a study of blood T cell repertoires in COVID-19. The table came from immunoSEQ multiplex PCR; TCRdb's copy has only in-frame clones and leaves some out. The table records 150,000 or so clones, 84% of them present only once. Sequencing used PBMCs or T cells enriched from blood (not recorded which). These TCRs come from a woman aged 45 to 65 who had been exposed to COVID-19.

V usage is TRBV19 and J usage is TRBJ2-3; 12 nucleotides match TRBD2. V lost 6 bases to trimming and J lost 6 bases; unmatched junction nucleotides: 10. The CDR3 is 16 residues long. The germline gives CDR1 LNHDA, CDR2 SQIVND (reference sequence). Here the CDR3 DNA reads TGTGCCAGTAGAAGGTCTAGCGGGGGGGCTGGGGATACGCAGTATTTT. Protein sequence: CASRRSSGGAGDTQYF.

V is TRBV7-2 and J is TRBJ1-3, with a weak D call TRBD1 (6 bases). The CDR3 runs 16 residues. Trimming removed 1 base from V and 0 bases from J, with 10 bases in between. Germline V gene lookup returns CDR1 SGHTA and CDR2 FQGNSA. CDR3 residues: CASSLVGARSGNTIYF. The CDR3 nucleotides are TGTGCCAGCAGCTTAGTGGGGGCGCGCTCTGGAAACACCATATATTTT.

The rearrangement uses TRBV5-1 and TRBJ1-5; 7 nucleotides agree with TRBD1. Germline assignment: CDR1 SGHRS and CDR2 YFSETQ. CDR3 length: 13 amino acids. With V trimmed by 4 bases and J by 8 bases, 6 bases remained unmatched. The CDR3 region is CASSLDRDKPQHF. The CDR3 bases are TGCGCCAGCAGCCTTGACAGGGACAAGCCCCAGCATTTT.

The CDR3 region is CASSREARETQYF. In DNA, the CDR3 is TGTGCCAGCAGTCGGGAGGCGCGGGAGACCCAGTACTTC. The chain employs TRBV25-1 and TRBJ2-5, with TRBD2 matching over 7 bases. The CDR3 is 13 amino acids. CDR1 and CDR2 from the germline V gene are MGHDK and SYGVNS. Germline trimming cut 5 bases from V and 5 bases from J; bases unmatched to any gene: 5.

The V call is TRBV7-2, the J call TRBJ1-6; a weak D match, TRBD1 (6 bases). V lost 1 base, J lost 10 bases, and 17 bases lay in between. Germline CDR1 and CDR2: SGHTA and FQGNSA. The CDR3 runs 16 residues. This chain's CDR3 is CASSLEWRQGISPLHF. In DNA, the CDR3 is TGTGCCAGCAGCTTAGAGTGGAGGCAGGGGATATCACCCCTCCACTTT.

This clone was detected once. The V call is TRBV7-9, the J call TRBJ2-5; 16 nucleotides match TRBD2. Germline V gene lookup returns CDR1 SEHNR and CDR2 FQNEAQ (reference sequence). J was trimmed by 1 base and V by 1 base; bases with no gene match: 3. CDR3 length: 18 residues. DNA of the CDR3: TGTGCCAGCAGCTTAGTGGGACTAGCGGGAGGGACCCAAGAGACCCAGTACTTC. Translated: CASSLVGLAGGTQETQYF.

The CDR3 spells CASSRYRGRSYNEQFF. As DNA, the CDR3 is TGTGCCAGCAGTCGCTACAGGGGGCGCTCCTACAATGAGCAGTTCTTC. The chain is built from TRBV27 and TRBJ2-1; 9 nucleotides line up with TRBD1. The CDR3 sequence is 16 residues long. With V trimmed by 5 bases and J by 0 bases, 5 bases remained unmatched. In germline, CDR1 is MNHEY, CDR2 SMNVEV (reference sequence).

The rearrangement joins TRBV12-5 to TRBJ2-5, with D perhaps matching TRBD2 (6 bases). The V end lost 3 bases, the J end lost 9 bases, and 8 bases lay between the germline ends. Germline lookup yields CDR1 LGHNT and CDR2 FRNRAP. The CDR3 is 11 residues long. CDR3 bases: TGTGCTAGTGGTTTCTCGGGGGCCCAGTACTTC. Its protein product is CASGFSGAQYF. The whole variable domain, remainder taken from reference TRBV12-5 and TRBJ2-5, is DARVTQTPRHKVTEMGQEVTMRCQPILGHNTVFWYRQTMMQGLELLAYFRNRAPLDDSGMPKDRFSAEMPDATLATLKIQPSEPRDSAVYFCASGFSGAQYFGPGTRLLVL.

V is TRBV28 and J is TRBJ1-5; D is ambiguous. CDR3 length: 16 amino acids. The germline gives CDR1 MDHEN, CDR2 SYDVKM. Between the trimmed V and J ends, which lost 6 bases and 5 bases, there was a span of 20 bases. In DNA form, the CDR3 reads TGTGCCAGCAGCCTTCAGGTCACCATTTCCCATCAGCCCCAGCATTTT. Residues: CASSLQVTISHQPQHF.

The CDR3 DNA reads TGCAGCGTTGTCGAGGAGTTCGAGCGGGGAGCTTTCTTT. Amino acid sequence: CSVVEEFERGAFF. This sequence joins TRBV29-1 and TRBJ1-1; no definite D call. CDR1 and CDR2 from the germline V gene are SQVTM and ANQGSEA. V lost 4 bases and J lost 10, with 19 bases in between. The CDR3 runs to 13 residues. The entire variable domain, with the rest obtained from reference TRBV29-1 and TRBJ1-1, is as follows: SAVISQKPSRDICQRGTSLTIQCQVDSQVTMMFWYRQQPGQSLTLIATANQGSEATYESGFVIDKFPISRPNLTFSTLTVSNMSPEDSSIYLCSVVEEFERGAFFGQGTRLTVV.

This clone was picked up one time. The rearrangement uses TRBV27 and TRBJ2-3; TRBD1 matches 7 bases. This CDR3 is 13 amino acids long. V lost 7 bases to trimming and J lost 4 bases; unmatched junction nucleotides: 5. In germline, CDR1 is MNHEY, CDR2 SMNVEV (reference sequence). The CDR3 sequence is CASKKGQPDTQYF. The CDR3 nucleotides are TGTGCCAGCAAGAAGGGACAGCCAGATACGCAGTATTTT.

J is TRBJ1-2 and V is TRBV6-5, with D tentatively TRBD1 (5 bases). The CDR3 spans 12 residues. Looked up from germline, CDR1 is MNHEY and CDR2 is SVGAGI. Between the trimmed V and J ends, which lost 7 bases and 5 bases, there was a span of 11 bases. The CDR3 DNA reads TGTGCCAGCAAGCAGGGATATTATGGCTACACCTTC. Its translation is CASKQGYYGYTF.

The chain is built from TRBV9 and TRBJ1-2; D may be TRBD1 (6 bases). Germline loops: CDR1 SGDLS, CDR2 YYNGEE. Trimming took 3 bases from V and 5 from J, leaving 11 bases between them. This CDR3 is 13 amino acids long. The CDR3, as DNA: TGTGCCAGCAGCGCAGGACAGCCATATGGCTACACCTTC. This gives the protein CASSAGQPYGYTF.

V gene TRBV6-5 combines with J gene TRBJ1-5; D is perhaps TRBD1 (5 bases). This CDR3 region has 14 residues. Germline CDR1 and CDR2: MNHEY and SVGAGI. Trimming stripped 5 bases from V and 2 bases from J, with 10 bases between. CDR3 nucleotide sequence: TGTGCCAGCAGTCGGGGCGGGGGCAATCAGCCCCAGCATTTT. It encodes CASSRGGGNQPQHF.

This chain connects TRBV9 to TRBJ1-3; D is undetermined. The CDR3 loop spans 13 amino acids. In germline, CDR1 is SGDLS, CDR2 YYNGEE. V was clipped by 0 bases and J by 4 bases, with 5 bases between them. The CDR3 loop reads CASSVDTGNTIYF. CDR3 sequence (DNA): TGTGCCAGCAGCGTAGACACAGGAAACACCATATATTTT.

The chain is built from TRBV10-2 and TRBJ2-5; 10 bases are a match to TRBD2. J gave up 5 bases and V 6 bases, and 9 bases lay outside the gene matches. Germline V gives CDR1 WSHSY, CDR2 SAAADI. The CDR3 sequence is 15 residues long. CDR3: CASRKSGRAEETQYF. In DNA form, the CDR3 reads TGCGCCAGCAGGAAGAGCGGGAGGGCCGAGGAGACCCAGTACTTC.

The CDR3, as DNA: TGTGCCATCGCCCCCATCCTTCGCCGACAGGGGCTGGGTGGCTACACCTTC. It is translated as CAIAPILRRQGLGGYTF. V and J are TRBV10-3 and TRBJ1-2, with 8 bases aligning to TRBD1. V was clipped by 8 bases and J by 7 bases; unmatched bases: 21. Germline V gene data show CDR1 as ENHRY and CDR2 as SYGVKD. The CDR3 sequence is 17 residues long.

The chain is built from TRBV19 and TRBJ2-7, with TRBD1 matching over 9 bases. V lost 6 bases and J lost 7; bases outside the gene matches: 13. Germline CDR1 is LNHDA and CDR2 is SQIVND (reference sequence). The CDR3 covers 15 residues. The CDR3 DNA sequence: TGTGCCAGTAGCCTCCCCGGGACAGGGCTAACTGAGCAGTACTTC. Its protein product is CASSLPGTGLTEQYF.